This is a list of T cell receptor beta chains from one sample in a study of blood T cell repertoires in COVID-19. Here immunoSEQ multiplex PCR was the method, and the copy in TCRdb shows in-frame clones only, minus some. The repertoire consists of 80,000 to 90,000 clones, with roughly 87% occurring once and the leading ten covering 5.4%. What was sequenced was peripheral blood. The receptors stem from a man in his 60s with acute or convalescent COVID-19. Each CDR3 is given with its conserved first and last residue. The order of the fields is clone size, CDR3 length, V gene, J gene, CDR3 protein. Part of the rows lack a size; the others show once, few, many or a class for expanded clones.

.	13	TRBV5-4	TRBJ1-2	CASSLWTGGGYTF
.	13	TRBV6-5	TRBJ2-3	CASSYSGTDTQYF
.	16	TRBV6-6	TRBJ1-1	CASSYSQGQGKTEAFF
.	14	TRBV6-5	TRBJ1-2	CASNPTGAIYGYTF
.	13	TRBV29-1	TRBJ1-1	CSVLIRDRVEAFF
.	14	TRBV7-8	TRBJ2-4	CASSLRWDRNLQYF
.	17	TRBV28	TRBJ1-1	CASSLSLSLRGAYEAFF
.	15	TRBV24-1	TRBJ2-1	CATSDDDRAYNEQFF
.	12	TRBV19	TRBJ2-7	CASSPRGHEQYF
once	15	TRBV7-6	TRBJ1-4	CASSQGWQTREKLFF
.	15	TRBV5-1	TRBJ2-7	CASSPDRALSYEQYF
few	12	TRBV30	TRBJ2-5	CAFLTPKETQYF
once	13	TRBV14	TRBJ2-7	CASSQVSGVEQYF
.	14	TRBV6-2/TRBV6-3	TRBJ2-7	CASSLGQGWYEQYF
once	15	TRBV5-1	TRBJ1-4	CASSLDRQGGEKLFF
once	13	TRBV10-2	TRBJ2-1	CASSSLADNEQFF
.	15	TRBV4-3	TRBJ1-1	CASSQDGTGSARAFF
.	13	TRBV4-3	TRBJ1-2	CASSQDRLGGYTF
.	15	TRBV19	TRBJ1-5	CASTDGAGGNQPQHF
.	15	TRBV7-8	TRBJ2-2	CASSPGGGFSGELFF
.	16	TRBV7-2	TRBJ2-2	CASSLASGGTTGELFF
.	13	TRBV3-1/TRBV3-2	TRBJ1-2	CASSQRAASGYTF